Following are 4 T cell receptor beta chains from one sample sequenced in a study of blood T cell repertoires in COVID-19. Clones were read by immunoSEQ multiplex PCR, and TCRdb kept only the in-frame ones, dropping some. This table holds 75,000 to 100,000 clones, roughly 87% found once. Specimen: peripheral blood. Receptor source: a man aged 70 or older with acute or convalescent COVID-19.

In its sample, this clone was seen once. The chain joins TRBV19 to TRBJ1-2; D unclear. Trimming shortened V by 2 bases and J by 8 bases, and 12 bases separated the two germline ends. Germline assignment: CDR1 LNHDA and CDR2 SQIVND (reference sequence). The CDR3 spans 13 residues. The CDR3 here is CASSIQDRRGYTF. CDR3 bases: TGTGCCAGTAGTATACAGGATAGGAGGGGCTACACCTTC.

The V and J genes are TRBV11-2 and TRBJ1-4; no reliable D call. V shed 3 bases and J shed 4 bases, with 9 bases lying between them. The CDR3 loop spans 14 amino acids. Germline V CDR1 and CDR2: SGHAT, FQNNGV. The CDR3 here is CASSFGGRNEKLFF. CDR3 in DNA: TGTGCCAGCAGCTTCGGCGGCCGTAATGAAAAACTGTTTTTT.

This chain joins TRBV6-6 and TRBJ1-5, with D possibly being TRBD1 (6 bases). The CDR3 has 15 residues. Deletions cut 4 bases from V and 2 bases from J, with 12 bases between. The germline gives CDR1 MNHNY, CDR2 SVGAGI (reference sequence). CDR3 bases: TGTGCCAGCAGTTCTTGGGGGGGCGGCAATCAGCCCCAGCATTTT. Its protein product is CASSSWGGGNQPQHF.

This chain joins TRBV4-1 and TRBJ1-4; possibly TRBD1 for D (6 bases). The CDR3 consists of 15 residues. Trimming removed 1 base at V and 7 bases at J, with 13 bases between. Germline V gene lookup returns CDR1 MGHRA and CDR2 YSYEKL. Here the CDR3 DNA reads TGCGCCAGCAGCCAAGTGCAGGGGCGGTTTGAAAAACTGTTTTTT. This sequence encodes CASSQVQGRFEKLFF.